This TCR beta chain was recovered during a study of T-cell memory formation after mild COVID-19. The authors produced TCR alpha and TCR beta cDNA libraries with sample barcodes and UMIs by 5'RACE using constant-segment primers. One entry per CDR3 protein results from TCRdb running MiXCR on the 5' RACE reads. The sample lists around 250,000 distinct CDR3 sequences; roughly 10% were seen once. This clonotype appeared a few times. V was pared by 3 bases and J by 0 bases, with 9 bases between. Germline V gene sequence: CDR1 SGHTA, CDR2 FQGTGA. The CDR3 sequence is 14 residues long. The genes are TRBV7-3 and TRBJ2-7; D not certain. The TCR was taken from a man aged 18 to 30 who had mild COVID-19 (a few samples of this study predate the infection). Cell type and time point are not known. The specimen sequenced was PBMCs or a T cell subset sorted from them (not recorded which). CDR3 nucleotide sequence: TGTGCCAGCAGCTTCGCAGGCCGCTCCTACGAGCAGTACGTC. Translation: CASSFAGRSYEQYV.